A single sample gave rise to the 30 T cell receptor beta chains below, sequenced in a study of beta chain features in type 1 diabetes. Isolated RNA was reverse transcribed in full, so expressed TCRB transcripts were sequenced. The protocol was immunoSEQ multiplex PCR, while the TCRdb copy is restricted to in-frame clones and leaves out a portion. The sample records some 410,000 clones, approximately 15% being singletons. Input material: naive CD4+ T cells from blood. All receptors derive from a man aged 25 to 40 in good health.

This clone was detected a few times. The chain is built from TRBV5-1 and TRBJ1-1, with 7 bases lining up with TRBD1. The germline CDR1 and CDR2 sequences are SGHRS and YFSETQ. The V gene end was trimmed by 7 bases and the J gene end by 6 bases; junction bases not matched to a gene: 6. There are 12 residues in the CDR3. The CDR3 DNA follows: TGCGCCAGCCCGACAGGGCTCGCTGAAGCTTTCTTT. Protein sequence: CASPTGLAEAFF.

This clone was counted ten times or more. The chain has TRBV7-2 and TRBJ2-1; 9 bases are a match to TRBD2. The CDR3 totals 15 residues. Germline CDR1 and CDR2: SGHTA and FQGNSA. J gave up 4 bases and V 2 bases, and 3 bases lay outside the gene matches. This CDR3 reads CASSLSLAGYNEQFF. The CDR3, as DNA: TGTGCCAGCAGCTTAAGCCTAGCGGGATACAATGAGCAGTTCTTC.

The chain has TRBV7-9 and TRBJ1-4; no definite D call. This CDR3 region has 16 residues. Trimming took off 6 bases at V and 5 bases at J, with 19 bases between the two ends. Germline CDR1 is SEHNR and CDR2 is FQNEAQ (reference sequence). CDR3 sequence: CASSPLSQSRNEKLFF. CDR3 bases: TGTGCCAGCAGTCCACTCAGCCAATCACGGAATGAAAAACTGTTTTTT.

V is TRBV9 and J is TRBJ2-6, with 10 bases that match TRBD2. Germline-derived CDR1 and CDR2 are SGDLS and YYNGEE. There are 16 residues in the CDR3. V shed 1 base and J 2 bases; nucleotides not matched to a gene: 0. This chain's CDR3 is CASSVSGRAGANVLTF. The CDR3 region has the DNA TGTGCCAGCAGCGTAAGCGGGAGGGCTGGGGCCAACGTCCTGACTTTC. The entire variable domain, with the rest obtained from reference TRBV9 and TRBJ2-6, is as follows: DSGVTQTPKHLITATGQRVTLRCSPRSGDLSVYWYQQSLDQGLQFLIQYYNGEERAKGNILERFSAQQFPDLHSELNLSSLELGDSALYFCASSVSGRAGANVLTFGAGSRLTVL.

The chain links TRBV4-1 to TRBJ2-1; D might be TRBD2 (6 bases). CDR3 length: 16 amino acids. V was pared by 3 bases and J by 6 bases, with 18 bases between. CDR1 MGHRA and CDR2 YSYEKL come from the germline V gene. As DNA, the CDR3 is TGCGCCAGCAGCCATCCCAGCTGGAGGGACTCCAATGAGCAGTTCTTC. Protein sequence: CASSHPSWRDSNEQFF.

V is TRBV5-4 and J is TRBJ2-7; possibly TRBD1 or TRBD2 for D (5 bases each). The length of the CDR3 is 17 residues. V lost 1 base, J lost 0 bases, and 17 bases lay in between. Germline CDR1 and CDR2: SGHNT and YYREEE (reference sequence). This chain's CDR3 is CASSLPPRDPSSYEQYV. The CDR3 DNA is TGTGCCAGCAGCTTGCCCCCAAGGGACCCAAGCTCCTACGAGCAGTACGTC.

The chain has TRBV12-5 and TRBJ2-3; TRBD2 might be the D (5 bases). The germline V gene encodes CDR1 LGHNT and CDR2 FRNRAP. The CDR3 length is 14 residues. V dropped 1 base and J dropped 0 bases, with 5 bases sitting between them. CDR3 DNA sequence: TGTGCTAGTGGTTTGGGCGGGAGCACAGATACGCAGTATTTT. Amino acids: CASGLGGSTDTQYF.

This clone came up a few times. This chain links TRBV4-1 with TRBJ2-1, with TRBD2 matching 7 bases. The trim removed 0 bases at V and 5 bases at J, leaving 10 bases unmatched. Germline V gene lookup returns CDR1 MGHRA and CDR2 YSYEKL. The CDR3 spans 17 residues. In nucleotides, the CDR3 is TGCGCCAGCAGCCAAGATGGGCGGCGGGAGTTACACAATGAGCAGTTCTTC. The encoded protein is CASSQDGRRELHNEQFF.

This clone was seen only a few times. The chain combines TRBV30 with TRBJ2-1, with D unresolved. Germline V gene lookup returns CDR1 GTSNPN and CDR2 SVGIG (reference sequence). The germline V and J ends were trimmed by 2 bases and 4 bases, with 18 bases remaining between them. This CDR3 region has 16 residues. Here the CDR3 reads CAWSRPRIIRYNEQFF. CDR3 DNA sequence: TGTGCCTGGAGTCGTCCCAGAATCATCCGATACAATGAGCAGTTCTTC.

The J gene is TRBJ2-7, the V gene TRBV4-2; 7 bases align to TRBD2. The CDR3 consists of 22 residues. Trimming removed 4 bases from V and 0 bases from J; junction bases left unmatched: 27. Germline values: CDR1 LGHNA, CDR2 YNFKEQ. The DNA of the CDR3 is TGTGCCAGCAGCCCCCCGGAGGGTTTAATTGTAAAGGGAGGGAGGAACTCCTACGAGCAGTACGTC. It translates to CASSPPEGLIVKGGRNSYEQYV.

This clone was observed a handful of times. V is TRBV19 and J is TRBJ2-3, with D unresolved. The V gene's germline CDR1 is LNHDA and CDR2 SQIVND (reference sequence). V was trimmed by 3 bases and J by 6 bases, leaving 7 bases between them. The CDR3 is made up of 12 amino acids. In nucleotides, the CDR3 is TGTGCCAGTAGTATCCGCTTGGATACGCAGTATTTT. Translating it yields CASSIRLDTQYF.

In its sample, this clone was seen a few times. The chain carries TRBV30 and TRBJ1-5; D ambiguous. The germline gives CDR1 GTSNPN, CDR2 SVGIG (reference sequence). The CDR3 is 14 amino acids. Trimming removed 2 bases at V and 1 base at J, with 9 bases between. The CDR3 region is CAWSLGWSNQPQHF. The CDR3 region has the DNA TGTGCCTGGAGTCTGGGATGGAGCAATCAGCCCCAGCATTTT.

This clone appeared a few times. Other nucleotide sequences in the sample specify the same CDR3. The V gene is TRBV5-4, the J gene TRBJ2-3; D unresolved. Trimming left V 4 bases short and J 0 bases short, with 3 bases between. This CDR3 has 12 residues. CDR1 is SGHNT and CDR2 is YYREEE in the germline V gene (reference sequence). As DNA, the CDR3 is TGTGCCAGCAGCAGAAGCACAGATACGCAGTATTTT. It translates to CASSRSTDTQYF.

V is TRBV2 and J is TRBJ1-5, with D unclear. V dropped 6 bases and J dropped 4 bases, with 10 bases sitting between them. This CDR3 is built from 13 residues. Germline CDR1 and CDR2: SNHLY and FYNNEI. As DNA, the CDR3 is TGTGCCAGCAGGGTTTTATGGAATCAGCCCCAGCATTTT. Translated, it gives CASRVLWNQPQHF.

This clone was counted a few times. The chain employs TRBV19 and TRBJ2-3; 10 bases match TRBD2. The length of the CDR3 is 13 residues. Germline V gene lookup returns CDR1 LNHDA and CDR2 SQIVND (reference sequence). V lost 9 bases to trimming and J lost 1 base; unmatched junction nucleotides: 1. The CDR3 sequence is CASGTSGTDTQYF. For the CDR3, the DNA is TGTGCCAGCGGGACTAGCGGCACAGATACGCAGTATTTT.

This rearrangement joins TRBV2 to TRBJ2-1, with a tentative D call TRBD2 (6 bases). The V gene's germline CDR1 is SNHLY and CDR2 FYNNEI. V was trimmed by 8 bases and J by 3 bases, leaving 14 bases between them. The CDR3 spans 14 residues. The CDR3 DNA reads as TGTGCCAGCTACAGGCTAGCGAACTACAATGAGCAGTTCTTC. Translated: CASYRLANYNEQFF.

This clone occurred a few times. Written as DNA, the CDR3 is TGCAGCGTTGACTGGTGGACGGTAGTTGGGAGGAGGGCAGATACGCAGTATTTT. It translates to CSVDWWTVVGRRADTQYF. This sequence joins TRBV29-1 and TRBJ2-3; D is possibly TRBD2 (6 bases). Germline lookup yields CDR1 SQVTM and CDR2 ANQGSEA. V lost 3 bases to trimming and J lost 4 bases, with 26 bases between them. This CDR3 contains 18 residues.

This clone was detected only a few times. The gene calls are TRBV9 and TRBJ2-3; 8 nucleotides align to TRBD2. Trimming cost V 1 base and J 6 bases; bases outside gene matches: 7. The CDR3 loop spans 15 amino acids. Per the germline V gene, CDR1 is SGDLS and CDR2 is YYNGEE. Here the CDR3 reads CASSVSAGVEDTQYF. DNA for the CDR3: TGTGCCAGCAGCGTATCAGCGGGAGTTGAGGATACGCAGTATTTT.

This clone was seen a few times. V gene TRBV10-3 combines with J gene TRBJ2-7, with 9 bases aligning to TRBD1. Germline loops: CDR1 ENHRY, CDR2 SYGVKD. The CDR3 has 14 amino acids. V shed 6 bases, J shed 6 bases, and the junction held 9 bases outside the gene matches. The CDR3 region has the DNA TGTGCCATCAGGAAGACAGGGGGAGGGCTCGAGCAGTACTTC. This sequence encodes CAIRKTGGGLEQYF.

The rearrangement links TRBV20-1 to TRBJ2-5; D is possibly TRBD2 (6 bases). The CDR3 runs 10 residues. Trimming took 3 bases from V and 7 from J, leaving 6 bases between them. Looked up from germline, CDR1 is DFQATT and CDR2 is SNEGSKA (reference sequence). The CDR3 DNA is TGCAGTGCTAGGGGAGGGACCCAGTACTTC. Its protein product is CSARGGTQYF.

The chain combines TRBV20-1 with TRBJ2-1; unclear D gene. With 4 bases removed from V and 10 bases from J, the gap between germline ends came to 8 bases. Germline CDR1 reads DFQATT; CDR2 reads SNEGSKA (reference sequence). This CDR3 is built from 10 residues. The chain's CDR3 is CSAKVGEQFF. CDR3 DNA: TGCAGTGCTAAGGTAGGCGAGCAGTTCTTC.

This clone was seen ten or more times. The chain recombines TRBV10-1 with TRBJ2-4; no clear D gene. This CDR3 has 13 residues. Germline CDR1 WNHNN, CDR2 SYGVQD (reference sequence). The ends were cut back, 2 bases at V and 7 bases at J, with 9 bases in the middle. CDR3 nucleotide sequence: TGCGCCAGCAGTGAGAACGATCCCAACATTCAGTACTTC. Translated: CASSENDPNIQYF.

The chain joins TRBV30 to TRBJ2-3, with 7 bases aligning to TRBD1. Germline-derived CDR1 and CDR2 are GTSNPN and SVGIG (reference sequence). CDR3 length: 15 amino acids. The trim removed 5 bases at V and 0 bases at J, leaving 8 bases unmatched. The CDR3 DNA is TGTGCCTGGTCTCAGACAGGGCGGAGCACAGATACGCAGTATTTT. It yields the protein CAWSQTGRSTDTQYF. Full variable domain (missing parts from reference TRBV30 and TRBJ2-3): SQTIHQWPATLVQPVGSPLSLECTVEGTSNPNLYWYRQAAGRGLQLLFYSVGIGQISSEVPQNLSASRPQDRQFILSSKKLLLSDSGFYLCAWSQTGRSTDTQYFGPGTRLTVL.

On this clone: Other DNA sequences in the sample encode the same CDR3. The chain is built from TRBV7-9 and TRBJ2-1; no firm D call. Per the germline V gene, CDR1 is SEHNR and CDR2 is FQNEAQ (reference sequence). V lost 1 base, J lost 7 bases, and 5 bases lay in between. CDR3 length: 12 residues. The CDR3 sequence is CASSLVLNEQFF. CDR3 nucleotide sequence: TGTGCCAGCAGCTTAGTTCTGAATGAGCAGTTCTTC.

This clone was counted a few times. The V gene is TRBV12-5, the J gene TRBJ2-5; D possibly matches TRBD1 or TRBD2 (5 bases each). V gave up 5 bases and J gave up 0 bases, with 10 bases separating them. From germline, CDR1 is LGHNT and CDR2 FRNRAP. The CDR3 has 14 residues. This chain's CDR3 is CASGPRGYQETQYF. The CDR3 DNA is TGTGCTAGTGGTCCCCGGGGCTACCAAGAGACCCAGTACTTC.

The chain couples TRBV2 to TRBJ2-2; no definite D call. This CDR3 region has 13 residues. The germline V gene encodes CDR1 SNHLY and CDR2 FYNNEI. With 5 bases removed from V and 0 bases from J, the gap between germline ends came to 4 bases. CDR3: CASSRANTGELFF. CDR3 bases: TGTGCCAGCAGTAGAGCGAACACCGGGGAGCTGTTTTTT.

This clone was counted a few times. The CDR3 spells CASSPEWSLSDTQYF. CDR3 bases: TGTGCCAGCAGCCCGGAGTGGAGTTTGTCAGATACGCAGTATTTT. The chain employs TRBV6-6 and TRBJ2-3, with unresolved D. Trimming removed 6 bases at V and 4 bases at J, with 17 bases between. This CDR3 spans 15 amino acids. The germline gives CDR1 MNHNY, CDR2 SVGAGI (reference sequence).

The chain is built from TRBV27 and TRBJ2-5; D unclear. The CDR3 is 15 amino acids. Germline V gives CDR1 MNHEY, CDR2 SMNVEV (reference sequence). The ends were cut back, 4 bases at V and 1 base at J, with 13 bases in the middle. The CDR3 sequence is CASSSYSNLQETQYF. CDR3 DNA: TGTGCCAGCAGTTCCTACAGCAATCTCCAAGAGACCCAGTACTTC.

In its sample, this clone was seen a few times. Here the CDR3 reads CASSFGLRTYEQYF. The CDR3, as DNA: TGTGCCAGCAGCTTCGGCCTGCGGACCTACGAGCAGTACTTC. The chain employs TRBV7-2 and TRBJ2-7; D remains unclear. CDR3 length: 14 residues. Germline CDR1 and CDR2: SGHTA and FQGNSA. V lost 3 bases and J 2 bases, leaving 11 bases between the germline ends.

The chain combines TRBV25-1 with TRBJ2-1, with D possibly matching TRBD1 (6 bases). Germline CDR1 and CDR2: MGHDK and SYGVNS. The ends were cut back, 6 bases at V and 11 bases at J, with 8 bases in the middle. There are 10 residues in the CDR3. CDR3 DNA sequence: TGTGCCAGCAGGGACAGAAAGCAGTTCTTC. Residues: CASRDRKQFF.